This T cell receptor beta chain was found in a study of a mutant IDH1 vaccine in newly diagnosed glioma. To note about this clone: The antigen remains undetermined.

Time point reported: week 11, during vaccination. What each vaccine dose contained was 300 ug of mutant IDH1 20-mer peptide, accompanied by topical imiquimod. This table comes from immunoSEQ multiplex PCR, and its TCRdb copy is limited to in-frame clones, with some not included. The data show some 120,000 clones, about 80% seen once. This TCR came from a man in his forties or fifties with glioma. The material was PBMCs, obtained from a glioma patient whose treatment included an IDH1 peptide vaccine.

The CDR3 nucleotides are TGTGCCAGCAGCTTACCAACGCTCGGGACGGTAAGCTCCTACAATGAGCAGTTCTTC. This encodes CASSLPTLGTVSSYNEQFF. V and J are TRBV7-2 and TRBJ2-1; D may match TRBD1 or TRBD2 (5 bases each). The CDR3 covers 19 residues. V shed 2 bases and J shed 0 bases, with 20 bases lying between them. Germline V gene lookup returns CDR1 SGHTA and CDR2 FQGNSA.